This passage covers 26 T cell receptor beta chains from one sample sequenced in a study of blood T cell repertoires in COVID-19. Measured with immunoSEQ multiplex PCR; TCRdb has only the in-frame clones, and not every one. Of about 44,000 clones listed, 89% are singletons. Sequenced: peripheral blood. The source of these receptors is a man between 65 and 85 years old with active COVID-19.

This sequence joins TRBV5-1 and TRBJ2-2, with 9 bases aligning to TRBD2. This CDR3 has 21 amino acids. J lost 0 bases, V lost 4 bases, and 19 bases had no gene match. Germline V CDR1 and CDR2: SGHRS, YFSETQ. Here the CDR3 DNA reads TGCGCCAGCAGCCCCAAGAAAACTCCTAGCGGGGTTGCTTCGAACACCGGGGAGCTGTTTTTT. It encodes CASSPKKTPSGVASNTGELFF.

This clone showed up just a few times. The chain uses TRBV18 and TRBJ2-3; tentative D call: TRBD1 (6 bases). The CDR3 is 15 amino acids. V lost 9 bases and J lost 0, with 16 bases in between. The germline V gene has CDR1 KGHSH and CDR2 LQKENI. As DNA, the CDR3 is TGTGCCAGTTCTCTTCTGGGGGCGAGCACAGATACGCAGTATTTT. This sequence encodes CASSLLGASTDTQYF. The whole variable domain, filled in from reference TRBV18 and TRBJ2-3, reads NAGVMQNPRHLVRRRGQEARLRCSPMKGHSHVYWYRQLPEEGLKFMVYLQKENIIDESGMPKERFSAEFPKEGPSILRIQQVVRGDSAAYFCASSLLGASTDTQYFGPGTRLTVL.

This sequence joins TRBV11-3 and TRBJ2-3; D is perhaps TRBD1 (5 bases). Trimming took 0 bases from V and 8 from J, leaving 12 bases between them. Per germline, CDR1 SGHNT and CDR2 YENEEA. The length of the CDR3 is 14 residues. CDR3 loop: CASSLEGAASTQYF. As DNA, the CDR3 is TGTGCCAGCAGCTTAGAAGGGGCAGCGAGTACGCAGTATTTT.

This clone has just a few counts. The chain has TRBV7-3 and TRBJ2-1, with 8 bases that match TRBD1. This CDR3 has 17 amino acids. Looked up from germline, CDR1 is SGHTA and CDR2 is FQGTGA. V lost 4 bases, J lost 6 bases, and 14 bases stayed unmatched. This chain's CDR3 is CASSSPVAGGSFNEQFF. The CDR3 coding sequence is TGTGCCAGCAGCTCCCCTGTGGCAGGGGGCAGCTTCAATGAGCAGTTCTTC.

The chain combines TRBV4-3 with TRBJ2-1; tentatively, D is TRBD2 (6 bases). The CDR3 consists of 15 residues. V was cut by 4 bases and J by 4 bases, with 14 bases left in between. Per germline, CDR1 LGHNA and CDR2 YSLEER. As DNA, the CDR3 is TGCGCCAGCAGCCCACTCTCGGGGACTTACAATGAGCAGTTCTTC. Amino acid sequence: CASSPLSGTYNEQFF.

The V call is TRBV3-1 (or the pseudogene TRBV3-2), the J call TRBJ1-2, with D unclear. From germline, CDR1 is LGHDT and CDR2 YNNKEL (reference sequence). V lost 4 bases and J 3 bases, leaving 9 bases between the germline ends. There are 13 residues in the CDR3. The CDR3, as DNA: TGTGCCAGCAGCCCGACTCAGTACTATGGCTACACCTTC. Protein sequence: CASSPTQYYGYTF.

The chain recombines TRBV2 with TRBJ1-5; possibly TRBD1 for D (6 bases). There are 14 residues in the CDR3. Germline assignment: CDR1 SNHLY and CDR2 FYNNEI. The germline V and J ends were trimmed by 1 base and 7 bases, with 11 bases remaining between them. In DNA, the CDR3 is TGTGCCAGCAGTGAAGAAGGGGGGGGCCAGCCCCAGCATTTT. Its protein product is CASSEEGGGQPQHF.

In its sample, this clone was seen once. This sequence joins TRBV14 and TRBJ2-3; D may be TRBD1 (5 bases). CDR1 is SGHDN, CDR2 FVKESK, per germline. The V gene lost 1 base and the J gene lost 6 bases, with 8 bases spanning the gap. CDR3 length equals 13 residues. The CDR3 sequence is CASSQVRADTQYF. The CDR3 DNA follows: TGTGCCAGCAGCCAAGTCAGGGCTGATACGCAGTATTTT.

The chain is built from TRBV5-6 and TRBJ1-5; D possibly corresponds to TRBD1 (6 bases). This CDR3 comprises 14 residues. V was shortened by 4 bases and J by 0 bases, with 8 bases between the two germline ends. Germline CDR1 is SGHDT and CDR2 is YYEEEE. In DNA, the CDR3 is TGTGCCAGCAGCCGGACAGCTAGCAATCAGCCCCAGCATTTT. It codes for CASSRTASNQPQHF.

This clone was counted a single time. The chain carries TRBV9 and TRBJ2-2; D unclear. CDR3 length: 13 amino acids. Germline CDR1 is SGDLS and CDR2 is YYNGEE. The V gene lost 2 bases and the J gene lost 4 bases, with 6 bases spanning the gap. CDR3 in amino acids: CASSVGPTGELFF. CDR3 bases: TGTGCCAGCAGCGTTGGCCCCACCGGGGAGCTGTTTTTT.

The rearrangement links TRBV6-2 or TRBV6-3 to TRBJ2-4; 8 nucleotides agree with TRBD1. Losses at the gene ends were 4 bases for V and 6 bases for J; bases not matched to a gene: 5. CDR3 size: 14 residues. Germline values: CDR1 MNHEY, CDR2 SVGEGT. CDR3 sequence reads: CASSLDRAGNIQYF. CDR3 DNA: TGTGCCAGCAGTTTGGACAGGGCTGGAAACATTCAGTACTTC.

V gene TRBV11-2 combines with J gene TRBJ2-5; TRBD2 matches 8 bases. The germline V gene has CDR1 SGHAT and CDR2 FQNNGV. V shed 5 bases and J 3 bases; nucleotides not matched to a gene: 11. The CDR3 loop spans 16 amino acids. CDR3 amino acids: CASSRQPIAGKETQYF. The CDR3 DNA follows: TGTGCCAGCAGCCGACAACCCATAGCGGGGAAAGAGACCCAGTACTTC.

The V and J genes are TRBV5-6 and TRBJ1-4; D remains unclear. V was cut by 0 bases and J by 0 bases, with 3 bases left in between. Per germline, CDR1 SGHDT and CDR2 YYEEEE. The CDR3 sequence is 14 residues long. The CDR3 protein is CASSLVTTNEKLFF. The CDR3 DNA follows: TGTGCCAGCAGCTTGGTCACAACTAATGAAAAACTGTTTTTT.

CDR3 amino acids: CASSPGTGGETDTQYF. CDR3 DNA sequence: TGTGCCAGCAGCCCCGGGACAGGTGGGGAGACAGATACGCAGTATTTT. The V and J genes are TRBV7-9 and TRBJ2-3; 8 nucleotides match TRBD1. The germline gives CDR1 SEHNR, CDR2 FQNEAQ (reference sequence). The CDR3 has 16 amino acids. With 5 bases clipped from V and 3 bases from J, the junction kept 10 bases outside the gene matches.

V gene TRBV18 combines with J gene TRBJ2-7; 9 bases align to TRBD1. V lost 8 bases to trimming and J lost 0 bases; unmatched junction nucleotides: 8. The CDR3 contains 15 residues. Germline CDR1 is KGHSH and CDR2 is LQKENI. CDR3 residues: CASTTGTGSSYEQYF. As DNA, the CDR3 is TGTGCCAGCACGACCGGGACAGGGAGCTCCTACGAGCAGTACTTC.

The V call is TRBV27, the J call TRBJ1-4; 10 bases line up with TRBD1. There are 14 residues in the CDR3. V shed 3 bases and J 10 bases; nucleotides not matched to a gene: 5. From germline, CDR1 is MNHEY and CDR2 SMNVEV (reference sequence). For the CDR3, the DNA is TGTGCCAGCAGTTTCGGGACAGGGGACGGAAAACTGTTTTTT. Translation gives CASSFGTGDGKLFF.

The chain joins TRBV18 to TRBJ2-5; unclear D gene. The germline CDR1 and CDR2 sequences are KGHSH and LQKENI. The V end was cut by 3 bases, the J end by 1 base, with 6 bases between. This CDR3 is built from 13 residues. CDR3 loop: CASSPSGQETQYF. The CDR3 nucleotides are TGTGCCAGCTCACCGTCAGGCCAAGAGACCCAGTACTTC.

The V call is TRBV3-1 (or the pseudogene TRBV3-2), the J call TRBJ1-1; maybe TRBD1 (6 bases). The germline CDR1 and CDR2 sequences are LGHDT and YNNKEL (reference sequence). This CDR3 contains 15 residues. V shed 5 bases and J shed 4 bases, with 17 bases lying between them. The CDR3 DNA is TGTGCCAGCAGCTCACACAAAGAAGGGGGCACTGAAGCTTTCTTT. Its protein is CASSSHKEGGTEAFF.

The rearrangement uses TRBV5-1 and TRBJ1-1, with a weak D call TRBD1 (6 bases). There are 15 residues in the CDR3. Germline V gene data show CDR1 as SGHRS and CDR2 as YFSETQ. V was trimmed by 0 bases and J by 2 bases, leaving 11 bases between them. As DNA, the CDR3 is TGCGCCAGCAGCTTGGCCAGGGGTATAAACACTGAAGCTTTCTTT. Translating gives CASSLARGINTEAFF.

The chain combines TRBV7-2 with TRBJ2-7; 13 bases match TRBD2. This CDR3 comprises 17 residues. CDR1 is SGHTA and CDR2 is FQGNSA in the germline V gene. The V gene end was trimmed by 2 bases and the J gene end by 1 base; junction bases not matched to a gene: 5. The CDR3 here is CASSLRGGLAGSYEQYF. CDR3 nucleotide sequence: TGTGCCAGCAGCTTACGGGGGGGACTAGCGGGGTCCTACGAGCAGTACTTC. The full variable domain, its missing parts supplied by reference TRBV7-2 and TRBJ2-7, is GAGVSQSPSNKVTEKGKDVELRCDPISGHTALYWYRQSLGQGLEFLIYFQGNSAPDKSGLPSDRFSAERTGGSVSTLTIQRTQQEDSAVYLCASSLRGGLAGSYEQYFGPGTRLTVT.

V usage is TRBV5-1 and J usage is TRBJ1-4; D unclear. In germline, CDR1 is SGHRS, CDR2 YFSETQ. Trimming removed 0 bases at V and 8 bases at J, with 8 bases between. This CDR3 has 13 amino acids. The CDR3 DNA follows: TGCGCCAGCAGCTTGGGGGCAGACGAAAAACTGTTTTTT. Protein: CASSLGADEKLFF.

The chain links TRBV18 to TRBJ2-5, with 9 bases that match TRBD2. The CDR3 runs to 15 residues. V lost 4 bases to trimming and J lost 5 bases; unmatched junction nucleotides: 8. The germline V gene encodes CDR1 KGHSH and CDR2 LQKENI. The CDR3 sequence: CASSLISGGQETQYF. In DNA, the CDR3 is TGTGCCAGCTCACTGATTAGCGGGGGTCAGGAGACCCAGTACTTC.

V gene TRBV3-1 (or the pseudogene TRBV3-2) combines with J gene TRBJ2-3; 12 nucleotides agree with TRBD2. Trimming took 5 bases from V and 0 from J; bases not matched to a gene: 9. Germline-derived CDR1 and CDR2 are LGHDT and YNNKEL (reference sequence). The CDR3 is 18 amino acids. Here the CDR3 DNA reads TGTGCCAGCAGCTTGACTAGCGGGGGTCCTCCTAGCACAGATACGCAGTATTTT. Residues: CASSLTSGGPPSTDTQYF.

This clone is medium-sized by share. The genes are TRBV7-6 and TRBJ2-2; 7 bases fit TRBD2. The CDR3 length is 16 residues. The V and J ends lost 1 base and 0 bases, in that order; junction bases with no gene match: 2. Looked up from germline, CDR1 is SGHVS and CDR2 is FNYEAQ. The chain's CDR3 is CASSLGLAPNTGELFF. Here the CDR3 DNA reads TGTGCCAGCAGCTTAGGACTAGCTCCGAACACCGGGGAGCTGTTTTTT.

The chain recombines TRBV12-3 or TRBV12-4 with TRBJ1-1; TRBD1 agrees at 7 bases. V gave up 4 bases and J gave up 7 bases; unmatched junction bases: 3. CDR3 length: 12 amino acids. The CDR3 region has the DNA TGTGCCAGCAGTTCGGGACAGTATGAAGCTTTCTTT. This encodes CASSSGQYEAFF.

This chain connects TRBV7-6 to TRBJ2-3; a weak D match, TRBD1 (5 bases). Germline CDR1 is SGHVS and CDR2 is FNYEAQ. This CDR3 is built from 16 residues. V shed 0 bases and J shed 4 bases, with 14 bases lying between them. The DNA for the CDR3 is TGTGCCAGCAGCTTAGCGTTTGGCAGGGTGGCAGATACGCAGTATTTT. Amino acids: CASSLAFGRVADTQYF.